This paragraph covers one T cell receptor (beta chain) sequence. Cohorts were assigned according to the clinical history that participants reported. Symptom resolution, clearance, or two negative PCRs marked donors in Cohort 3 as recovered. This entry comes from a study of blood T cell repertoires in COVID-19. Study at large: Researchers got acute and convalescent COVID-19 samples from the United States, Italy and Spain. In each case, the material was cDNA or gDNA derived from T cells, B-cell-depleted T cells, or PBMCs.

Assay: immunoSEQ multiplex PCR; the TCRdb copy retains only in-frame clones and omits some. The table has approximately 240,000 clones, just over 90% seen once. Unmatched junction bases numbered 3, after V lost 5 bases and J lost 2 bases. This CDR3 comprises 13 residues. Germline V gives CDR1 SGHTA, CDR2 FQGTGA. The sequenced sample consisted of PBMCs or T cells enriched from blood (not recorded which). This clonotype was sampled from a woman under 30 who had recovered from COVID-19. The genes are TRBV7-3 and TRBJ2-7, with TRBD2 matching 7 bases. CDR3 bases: TGTGCCAGCAGCCCAAGCGGGGCCTACGAGCAGTACTTC. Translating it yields CASSPSGAYEQYF.